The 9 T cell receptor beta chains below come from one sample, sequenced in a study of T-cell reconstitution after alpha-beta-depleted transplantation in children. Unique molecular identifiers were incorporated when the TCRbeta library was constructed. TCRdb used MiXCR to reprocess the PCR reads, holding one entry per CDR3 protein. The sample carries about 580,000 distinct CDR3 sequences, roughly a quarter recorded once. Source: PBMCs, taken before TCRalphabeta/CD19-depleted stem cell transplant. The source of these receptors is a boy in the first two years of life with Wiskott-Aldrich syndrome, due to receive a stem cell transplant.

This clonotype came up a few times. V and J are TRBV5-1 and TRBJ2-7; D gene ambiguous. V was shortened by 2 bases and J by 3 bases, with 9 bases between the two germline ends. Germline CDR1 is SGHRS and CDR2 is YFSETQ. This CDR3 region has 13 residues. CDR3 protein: CASSLATNYEQYF. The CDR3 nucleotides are TGCGCCAGCAGCTTAGCAACTAACTACGAGCAGTACTTC.

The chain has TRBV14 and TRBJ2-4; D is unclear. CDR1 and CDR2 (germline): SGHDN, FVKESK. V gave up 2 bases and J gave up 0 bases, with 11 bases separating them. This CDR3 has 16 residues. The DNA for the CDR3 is TGTGCCAGCAGCCAAAACCCAGGAATAGCCAAAAACATTCAGTACTTC. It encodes CASSQNPGIAKNIQYF.

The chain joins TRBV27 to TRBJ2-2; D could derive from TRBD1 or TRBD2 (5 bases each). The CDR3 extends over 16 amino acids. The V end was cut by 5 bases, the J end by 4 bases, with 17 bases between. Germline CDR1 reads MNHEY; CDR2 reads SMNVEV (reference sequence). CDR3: CASSPRSGRGTGELFF. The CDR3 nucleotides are TGTGCCAGCAGTCCCCGCTCGGGAAGGGGCACCGGGGAGCTGTTTTTT.

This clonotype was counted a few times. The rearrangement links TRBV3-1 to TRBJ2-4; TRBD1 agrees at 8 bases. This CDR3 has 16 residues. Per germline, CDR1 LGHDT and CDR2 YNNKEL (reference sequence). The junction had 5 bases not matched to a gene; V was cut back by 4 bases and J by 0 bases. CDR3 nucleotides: TGTGCCAGCAGCCTAGGACAGGGACTAGCCAAAAACATTCAGTACTTC. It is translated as CASSLGQGLAKNIQYF.

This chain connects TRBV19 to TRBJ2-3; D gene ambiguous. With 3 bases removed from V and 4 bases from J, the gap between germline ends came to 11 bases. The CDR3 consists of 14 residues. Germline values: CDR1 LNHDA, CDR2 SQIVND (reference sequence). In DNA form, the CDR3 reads TGTGCCAGTAGTATTTACACAGCCCCAGATACGCAGTATTTT. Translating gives CASSIYTAPDTQYF.

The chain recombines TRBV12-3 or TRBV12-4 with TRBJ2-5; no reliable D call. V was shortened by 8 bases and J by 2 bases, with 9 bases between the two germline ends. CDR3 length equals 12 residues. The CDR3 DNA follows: TGTGCCAGCGGTGGACGGCAAGAGACCCAGTACTTC. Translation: CASGGRQETQYF.

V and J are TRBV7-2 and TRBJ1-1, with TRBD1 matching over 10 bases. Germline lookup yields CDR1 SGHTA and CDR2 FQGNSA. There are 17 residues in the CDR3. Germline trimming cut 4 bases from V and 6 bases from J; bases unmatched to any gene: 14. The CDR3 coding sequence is TGTGCCAGCAGCTCTTTGGGACAGGGGTCAGGGAGAGCTGAAGCTTTCTTT. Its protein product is CASSSLGQGSGRAEAFF.

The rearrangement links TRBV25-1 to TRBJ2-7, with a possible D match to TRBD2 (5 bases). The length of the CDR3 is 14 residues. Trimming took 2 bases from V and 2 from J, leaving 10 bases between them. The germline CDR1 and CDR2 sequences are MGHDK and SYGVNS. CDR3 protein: CASSEGYGAYEQYF. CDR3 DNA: TGTGCCAGCAGTGAAGGGTACGGGGCCTACGAGCAGTACTTC.

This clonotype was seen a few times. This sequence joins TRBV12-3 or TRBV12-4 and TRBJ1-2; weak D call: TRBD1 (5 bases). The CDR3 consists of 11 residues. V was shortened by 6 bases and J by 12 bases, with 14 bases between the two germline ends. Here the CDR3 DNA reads TGTGCCAGCAGCCCCCTATCGGACAACACCTTC. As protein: CASSPLSDNTF.